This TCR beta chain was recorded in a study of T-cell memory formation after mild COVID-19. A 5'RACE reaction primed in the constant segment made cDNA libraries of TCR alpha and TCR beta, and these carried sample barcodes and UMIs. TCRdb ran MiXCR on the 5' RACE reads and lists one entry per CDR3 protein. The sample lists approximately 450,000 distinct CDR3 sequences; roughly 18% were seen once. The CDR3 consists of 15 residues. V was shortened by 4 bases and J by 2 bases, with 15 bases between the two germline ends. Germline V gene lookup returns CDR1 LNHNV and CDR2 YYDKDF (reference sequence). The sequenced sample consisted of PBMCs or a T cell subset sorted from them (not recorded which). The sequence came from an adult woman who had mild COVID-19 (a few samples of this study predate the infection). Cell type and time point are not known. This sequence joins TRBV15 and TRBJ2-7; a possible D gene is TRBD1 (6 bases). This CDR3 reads CATSTSKGGPYEQYF. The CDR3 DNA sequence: TGTGCCACCAGCACAAGCAAAGGGGGACCCTACGAGCAGTACTTC.